This T cell receptor (beta chain) originates from a study of identical twins (dated by TCRdb to the mid-2010s). About the study as a whole: The study deep-sequenced TCR alpha and beta repertoires from monozygotic twins, unrelated adults of various ages and cord blood to test whether fetal clonotypes persist. To rule out contamination, replicate twin experiments were performed at different times with different library preparation protocols.

Every donor was a healthy Caucasian. V loses 5 bases, J loses 5 bases, and the germline ends lie 21 bases apart. The germline V gene sets CDR1 to MDHEN and CDR2 to SYDVKM. The CDR3, cysteine through phenylalanine, is 17 amino acids long. The DNA shown is the 51-base CDR3, in frame from base 1. General study outcomes and caveats: Out-of-frame TCR alpha sharing in monozygotic twins was systematically underestimated by recombination models, whereas sharing between unrelated individuals was in agreement with the recombination models. Compared with coincidental sharing between unrelated individuals, out-of-frame TCR alpha sequences shared between twins had an excess of sequences with low generation probability. Invariant T cells such as MAIT and iNKT could partly confound zero-insertion analyses, though diverse VJ usage argued against this for most clonotypes. Abundant cord blood beta clonotypes had fewer insertions, young adult naive repertoires showed a similar but weaker trend, and memory repertoires showed no such trend. In beta out-of-frame sequences, excess twin sharing was weaker, because having fewer shared sequences lowered the signal-to-noise ratio. Conclusions relied on cross-sectional statistical analysis, since the same donors could not be followed over many years.

Library method: 5' RACE. The sequencing machine was an Illumina HiSeq 2000. Template switching introduced a universal primer binding site; the final cDNA contained a unique molecular identifier, enabling accurate counting of TCR cDNA molecules. Specific primers in the conserved constant-segment region were used to synthesize first-strand cDNA for the TCR alpha and beta chains. To control for contamination, each cDNA library was double barcoded with a SMART-Mk sample barcode plus Illumina barcodes. TruSeq adapter sequences and Illumina sample barcodes were added in two successive PCR steps. The Illumina HiSeq platform was used with custom primers to sequence TCR alpha and beta cDNA libraries. From the authors' description of their analysis: Raw reads were processed with MiGEC to extract unique molecular identifiers, and MiXCR was used to determine CDR3 positions. For each individual, recombination models were inferred using an EM algorithm with the repgenHMM and IGoR tools. Shared clonotype analysis was performed with the tcR package in R, normalizing sharing by the product of cloneset sizes. To study raw recombination without the effects of thymic and clonal selection, out-of-frame nonproductive sequences were analyzed. Starting from the raw public reads, TCRdb applied fastp trimming at Q25, assembled clones with MiXCR and retained in-frame beta chains. CDR3 protein duplicates are merged, each entry listing the most common genes and DNA. The V and J calls shown here were made by TCRdb, not taken from the authors' results. The sample has approximately 1.8 million distinct CDR3 sequences on record, less than 40% of them singletons. Less than 0.35% of the sample rests with the top ten.

About this clonotype: The specificity of this receptor is unknown. Base qualities are not at hand, and no much larger clone is one base apart.

The origin of this receptor is a newborn girl in good health. The receptor chain draws on TRBV28 and TRBJ1-4; a tentative D call is TRBD1 (5 bases match). The material sequenced was cord blood. The CDR3 loop reads CASSLPPGRATNEKLFF. Read as DNA, the sequence is TGTGCCAGCAGTCTCCCTCCGGGACGAGCTACAAATGAAAAACTGTTTTTT.